This T cell receptor (beta chain) was identified during a study of OX40 agonist ivuxolimab in advanced cancers. In the study overall: Patients received the agonistic anti-OX40 (CD134) antibody ivuxolimab. Therapy given before enrollment (anti-PD-1, anti-PD-L1 or anti-CTLA-4) was allowed, and roughly 41% had some.

Notes on this clone: The antigen is not known.

V was clipped by 6 bases and J by 0 bases, with 12 bases between them. Germline V gene sequence: CDR1 SNHLY, CDR2 FYNNEI. The CDR3 sequence is 15 residues long. Regarding the study as a whole: Among some nonresponders, normalized T-cell clonal expansion was also low.

Some clones are missing from TCRdb's copy, which holds only in-frame ones; the method was immunoSEQ multiplex PCR. The sample lists 70,000 or so clones, more than 70% occurring once. The source was CD4+ or CD8+ T cells sorted from blood, collected in a trial of the OX40 agonist ivuxolimab. This clonotype was obtained from an adult with an advanced solid tumor such as melanoma, head and neck, liver or kidney cancer. The chain recombines TRBV2 with TRBJ1-3; TRBD1 might be the D (6 bases). CDR3 loop: CASRPDRLSGNTIYF. Here the CDR3 DNA reads TGTGCCAGCAGACCTGACAGGCTCTCTGGAAACACCATATATTTT. The full variable domain, completed using reference TRBV2 and TRBJ1-3, is EPEVTQTPSHQVTQMGQEVILRCVPISNHLYFYWYRQILGQKVEFLVSFYNNEISEKSEIFDDQFSVERPDGSNFTLKIRSTKLEDSAMYFCASRPDRLSGNTIYFGEGSWLTVV.